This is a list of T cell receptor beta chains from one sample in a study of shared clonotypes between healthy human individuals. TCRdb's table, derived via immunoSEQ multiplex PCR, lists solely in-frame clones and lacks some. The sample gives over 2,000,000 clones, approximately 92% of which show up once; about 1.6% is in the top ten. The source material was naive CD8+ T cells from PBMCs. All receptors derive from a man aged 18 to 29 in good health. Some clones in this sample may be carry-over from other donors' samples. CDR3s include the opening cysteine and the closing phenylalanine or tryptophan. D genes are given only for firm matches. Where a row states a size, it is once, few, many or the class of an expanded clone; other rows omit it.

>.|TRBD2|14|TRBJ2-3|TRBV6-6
CASSSGTTVGLSYF
TGTGCCAGCAGCTCCGGGACTACCGTAGGGCTATCGTATTTT
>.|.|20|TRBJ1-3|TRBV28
CASSSRLPGGGGKERNTIYF
TGTGCCAGCAGTTCCCGATTACCGGGAGGTGGGGGAAAAGAGAGAAACACCATATATTTT
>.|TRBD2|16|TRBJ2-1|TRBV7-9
CASSPGVVAGDNEQFF
TGTGCCAGCAGCCCGGGAGTAGTAGCGGGAGACAATGAGCAGTTCTTC
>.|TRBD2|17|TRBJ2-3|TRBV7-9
CASSEGTSGASTDTQYF
TGTGCCAGCAGCGAGGGGACTAGCGGGGCTAGCACAGATACGCAGTATTTT
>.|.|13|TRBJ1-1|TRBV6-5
CASSLEWYTEAFF
TGTGCCAGCAGCCTAGAATGGTACACTGAAGCTTTCTTT
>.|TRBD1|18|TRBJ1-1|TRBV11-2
CASSLGRGQGLENTEAFF
TGTGCCAGCAGCTTAGGGAGGGGACAGGGTTTAGAGAACACTGAAGCTTTCTTT
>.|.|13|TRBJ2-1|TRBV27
CASSFIASNEQFF
TGTGCCAGCAGTTTTATAGCGAGCAATGAGCAGTTCTTC
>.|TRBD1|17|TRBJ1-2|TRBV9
CASSAGTGNSLGYGYTF
TGTGCCAGCAGCGCCGGGACAGGGAACTCTCTAGGCTATGGCTACACCTTC
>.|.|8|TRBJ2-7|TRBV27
CASTTKYF
TGTGCCAGCACCACTAAGTACTTC
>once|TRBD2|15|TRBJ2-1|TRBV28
CASSLRGGRGNEQFF
TGTGCCAGCAGTTTACGGGGGGGCCGAGGAAATGAGCAGTTCTTC
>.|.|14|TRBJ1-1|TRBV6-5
CASSYVHPSAEAFF
TGTGCCAGCAGTTACGTCCACCCGAGTGCTGAAGCTTTCTTT
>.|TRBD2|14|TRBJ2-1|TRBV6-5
CASSLTSGGPEQFF
TGTGCCAGCAGTTTAACTAGCGGGGGACCTGAGCAGTTCTTC
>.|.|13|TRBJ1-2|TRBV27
CASSIRGSEGYTF
TGTGCCAGCAGTATCAGGGGATCGGAAGGCTACACCTTC
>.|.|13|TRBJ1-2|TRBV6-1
CASSGRNYYGYTF
TGTGCCAGCAGTGGGAGGAATTACTATGGCTACACCTTC
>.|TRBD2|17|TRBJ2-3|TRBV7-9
CASSSNKIAGGPDTQYF
TGTGCCAGCAGCTCCAACAAAATAGCGGGAGGGCCGGATACGCAGTATTTT
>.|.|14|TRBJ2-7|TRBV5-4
CASSLWALPYEQYF
TGTGCCAGCAGCTTGTGGGCCCTCCCCTACGAGCAGTACTTC
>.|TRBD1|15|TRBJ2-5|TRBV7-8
CASTSVTGARETQYF
TGTGCCAGCACCTCTGTTACAGGGGCCCGGGAGACCCAGTACTTC
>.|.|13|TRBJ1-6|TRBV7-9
CASSDSGNSPLHF
TGTGCCAGCAGCGACAGTGGTAATTCACCCCTCCACTTT
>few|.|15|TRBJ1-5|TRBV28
CASRVGRTSNQPQHF
TGTGCCAGCAGAGTGGGACGGACTAGCAATCAGCCCCAGCATTTT
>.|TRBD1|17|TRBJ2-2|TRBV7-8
CASSLERGQGYTGELFF
TGTGCCAGCAGCTTAGAAAGGGGACAGGGTTACACCGGGGAGCTGTTTTTT
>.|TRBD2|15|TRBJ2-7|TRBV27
CASSLGREGPHEQYF
TGTGCCAGCAGTTTAGGGCGGGAGGGCCCCCACGAGCAGTACTTC
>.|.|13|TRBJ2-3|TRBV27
CASKGYVADTQYF
TGTGCCAGCAAGGGCTATGTGGCAGATACGCAGTATTTT
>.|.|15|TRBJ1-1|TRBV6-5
CASSYSEFRSTEAFF
TGTGCCAGCAGTTACTCGGAGTTTAGGAGCACTGAAGCTTTCTTT
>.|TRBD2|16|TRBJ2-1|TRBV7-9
CASSLGGLARGREQFF
TGTGCCAGCAGCTTAGGGGGACTAGCCCGAGGGCGGGAGCAGTTCTTC
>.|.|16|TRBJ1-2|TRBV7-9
CASSLVLAGASGGYTF
TGTGCCAGCAGCCTAGTCCTTGCAGGGGCTAGTGGTGGCTACACCTTC
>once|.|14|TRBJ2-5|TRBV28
CASSLYGVQETQYF
TGTGCCAGCAGTTTGTATGGAGTCCAAGAGACCCAGTACTTC
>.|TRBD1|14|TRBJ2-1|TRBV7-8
CASSSRDRAAEQFF
TGTGCCAGCAGCTCCCGGGACAGGGCGGCTGAGCAGTTCTTC
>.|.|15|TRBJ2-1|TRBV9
CASSVGVAVNNEQFF
TGTGCCAGCAGCGTAGGAGTAGCGGTGAACAATGAGCAGTTCTTC